A selection of T cell receptor beta chains follows, all from one sample in a study of beta chain features in type 1 diabetes. Only in-frame clones appear in the TCRdb table, and some are missing; sequencing was by immunoSEQ multiplex PCR. The sample contains 150,000 to 200,000 clones, approximately 8.4% of which appear only once. Sequenced material: central memory CD4+ T cells from blood. Receptor source: a man between 18 and 35 years old with type 1 diabetes. CDR3s include the opening cysteine and the closing phenylalanine or tryptophan. Each record gives: clone size, V gene, J gene, D gene, CDR3 DNA, CDR3 protein. A D gene is named only where the DNA matches it firmly. Some rows have no size entry. The others give once, few or many, or a class for an expanded clone.

.	TRBV5-1	TRBJ2-6	.	TGCGCCAGCAGCTTGGAAAAAGGAGCCTCATTGGGGAGTGGGGCCAACGTCCTGACTTTC	CASSLEKGASLGSGANVLTF
.	TRBV5-4	TRBJ1-2	TRBD1	TGTGCCAGCAGCTTGGCACAGGGGTCTAACTATGGCTACACCTTC	CASSLAQGSNYGYTF
.	TRBV11-2	TRBJ2-1	TRBD2	TGTGCCAGCAGGGGTACTAGCGGGGGGGCCGGTGAGCAGTTCTTC	CASRGTSGGAGEQFF
.	TRBV6-5	TRBJ1-1	.	TGTGCCAGCAAGGAGCAGCTTTATATGAACACTGAAGCTTTCTTT	CASKEQLYMNTEAFF
.	TRBV5-1	TRBJ2-1	.	TGCGCCAGCAGCTTCTCGTCAGGGGCTTCCTACAATGAGCAGTTCTTC	CASSFSSGASYNEQFF
many	TRBV27	TRBJ2-3	.	TGTGCCAGCAAAGAAGGGAGAAGCACAGATACGCAGTATTTT	CASKEGRSTDTQYF
.	TRBV28	TRBJ2-7	.	TGTGCCAGCAGCCGCAGCCGCAGGGAGCAGTACTTC	CASSRSRREQYF
few	TRBV9	TRBJ2-5	TRBD2	TGTGCCAGCAGCGTAGGGACTAGCGGGGGAGAGACCCAGTACTTC	CASSVGTSGGETQYF
many	TRBV28	TRBJ1-3	.	TGTGCCAGCAGTTCCCCTGACAGATTAAACACCATATATTTT	CASSSPDRLNTIYF
few	TRBV10-3	TRBJ2-2	TRBD2	TGTGCCATCAAGACAGCGGGACCCACCGGGGAGCTGTTTTTT	CAIKTAGPTGELFF
few	TRBV2	TRBJ2-6	.	TGTGCCAGCAGTGATATACAGGCTGGGGCCAACGTCCTGACTTTC	CASSDIQAGANVLTF
.	TRBV2	TRBJ2-1	TRBD2	TGTGCCAGCGTTAGGGAGGCGGGGGGGCCAGATGAGCAGTTCTTC	CASVREAGGPDEQFF
.	TRBV5-1	TRBJ2-6	.	TGCGCCAGCAGCTTGCGCCAGGGTATTACATCTGGGGCCAACGTCCTGACTTTC	CASSLRQGITSGANVLTF
few	TRBV18	TRBJ2-5	.	TGTGCCAGCTCACCACTACAGGGAATTGGGGAGACCCAGTACTTC	CASSPLQGIGETQYF
few	TRBV27	TRBJ2-3	.	TGTGCCAGCAGTGACCTAGCGATCAACACAGATACGCAGTATTTT	CASSDLAINTDTQYF
.	TRBV19	TRBJ1-2	TRBD1	TGTGCCACCGTACAGGGGAACTATGGCTACACCTTC	CATVQGNYGYTF
.	TRBV15	TRBJ2-1	TRBD1	TGTGCCACCAGCAGAGATGTAGGGGGCGCATGGAATGAGCAGTTCTTC	CATSRDVGGAWNEQFF
.	TRBV4-2	TRBJ1-5	.	TGTGCCAGCAGCCAACCCGGACAGCTCAATCAGCCCCAGCATTTT	CASSQPGQLNQPQHF
.	TRBV5-6	TRBJ1-2	TRBD1	TGTGCCAGCAGCTTCCCGGACAGGAATGGCTACACCTTC	CASSFPDRNGYTF
few	TRBV4-3	TRBJ2-3	TRBD2	TGCGCCAGCAGCCAGTACCTTAGCGGGGGCGCCTCCACAGATACGCAGTATTTT	CASSQYLSGGASTDTQYF
.	TRBV18	TRBJ1-1	.	TGTGCCAGCTCACCTTCTGCACAGGGGAACACTGAAGCTTTCTTT	CASSPSAQGNTEAFF
few	TRBV18	TRBJ1-5	.	TGTGCCAGCTCACCTTACTCACAGGGAGCTTCGGGACAGCCCCAGCATTTT	CASSPYSQGASGQPQHF
few	TRBV7-2	TRBJ2-1	.	TGTGCCAGCAGCCTCGTGGTAGGAGCGCTCACGAGCAATGAGCAGTTCTTC	CASSLVVGALTSNEQFF
.	TRBV7-9	TRBJ1-6	.	TGTGCCAGCAGCAGCGGGACCGCAAATTCACCCCTCCACTTT	CASSSGTANSPLHF
.	TRBV18	TRBJ1-1	.	TGTGCCAGCTCACCTTCTATAGCAGATGAAGCTTTCTTT	CASSPSIADEAFF
.	TRBV4-3	TRBJ2-7	TRBD2	TGCGCCAGCAGCCAGCTAGCGGGGGTCTATGCTGAAGAGCAGTACTTC	CASSQLAGVYAEEQYF
few	TRBV18	TRBJ2-7	TRBD1	TGTGCCAGCTCACCTTCCGGGACAGGTTACTACGAGCAGTACTTC	CASSPSGTGYYEQYF
.	TRBV7-6	TRBJ2-1	TRBD2	TGTGCCAGCAGCAGATATAGCGGGAACAATGAGCAGTTCTTC	CASSRYSGNNEQFF
.	TRBV9	TRBJ1-3	.	TGTGCCAGCAGCCAAGGACACGGGGGAAACACCATATATTTT	CASSQGHGGNTIYF
.	TRBV4-3	TRBJ2-5	TRBD1	TGCGCCAGCAGCCAAGGACAGGGAAGGGTTGGAGAGACCCAGTACTTC	CASSQGQGRVGETQYF
.	TRBV29-1	TRBJ2-4	.	TGCAGCGTTGACCCGGGACTAGCCAAAAACATTCAGTACTTC	CSVDPGLAKNIQYF
few	TRBV6-5	TRBJ2-7	.	TGTGCCAGCAGGCTCTATGGGCAGGCCGACTACGAGCAGTACTTC	CASRLYGQADYEQYF
many	TRBV6-4	TRBJ2-2	.	TGTGCCAGCAGTGACAGGGGGTACACCGGGGAGCTGTTTTTT	CASSDRGYTGELFF
.	TRBV28	TRBJ2-5	.	TGTGCCAGCAGTTTATACAGGACAGAGACCCAGTACTTC	CASSLYRTETQYF
few	TRBV4-3	TRBJ2-2	.	TGCGCCAGCAGCCAAAATTCCCGGGGCACCGGGGAGCTGTTTTTT	CASSQNSRGTGELFF
.	TRBV7-2	TRBJ2-1	TRBD2	TGTGCCAGCAGCTTAGTCCCTGGGCGGGAGCCTTACAATGAGCAGTTCTTC	CASSLVPGREPYNEQFF
.	TRBV27	TRBJ1-6	TRBD1	TGTGCCAGCAGCCGAAAACAGGGGCGCTACCTGTTGCATTCACCCCTCCACTTT	CASSRKQGRYLLHSPLHF
.	TRBV5-6	TRBJ2-1	TRBD2	TGTGCCAGCAGCTTGTTTAGCGGGAGCAGCTCCTACAATGAGCAGTTCTTC	CASSLFSGSSSYNEQFF
few	TRBV11-2	TRBJ2-5	.	TGTGCCAGCAGCCTAGCTCCGTCGGTGACCCAGTACTTC	CASSLAPSVTQYF
.	TRBV7-2	TRBJ2-1	TRBD1	TGTGCCAGCAGCTTAGTGCCGGGACAGGGCTACAATGAGCAGTTCTTC	CASSLVPGQGYNEQFF
few	TRBV6-5	TRBJ2-1	TRBD2	TGTGCCAGCAGTTACTCGGGACTAGCGGGACTAAATGAGCAGTTCTTC	CASSYSGLAGLNEQFF
.	TRBV27	TRBJ1-1	.	TGTGCCAGCAGTTTATCTCACCTTTCACGGGGTAACACTGAAGCTTTCTTT	CASSLSHLSRGNTEAFF
.	TRBV7-8	TRBJ2-7	.	TGTGCCAGCAGCTTAGCGCACAGGACATATGAGGACGAGCAGTACTTC	CASSLAHRTYEDEQYF
few	TRBV18	TRBJ2-7	.	TGTGCCAGCTCACCACAGGGGGGGGAGCAGTACTTC	CASSPQGGEQYF
.	TRBV18	TRBJ1-1	TRBD1	TGTGCCAGCTCGGGACAGGCGAACACTGAAGCTTTCTTT	CASSGQANTEAFF
.	TRBV15	TRBJ2-3	.	TGTGCCACAGGTGTTGGAGGGGGCGACACAGATACGCAGTATTTT	CATGVGGGDTDTQYF
few	TRBV13	TRBJ2-7	TRBD2	TGTGCCAGCAGCCAACTACCCGGGACTAGCGGGAGTTCCTACGAGCAGTACTTC	CASSQLPGTSGSSYEQYF
few	TRBV20-1	TRBJ1-2	.	TGCAGTGCTAACCCCCAGGGACTCTTTACCTTC	CSANPQGLFTF
few	TRBV2	TRBJ2-2	.	TGTGCCAGCAGGAAGAGCGGTTTTGGGGAGCTGTTTTTT	CASRKSGFGELFF
few	TRBV30	TRBJ2-3	TRBD2	TGTGCCTGGAAACTAGCGGGACTCACAGATACGCAGTATTTT	CAWKLAGLTDTQYF